The next 25 T cell receptor beta chains were all read from a single sample in a study of OX40 agonist ivuxolimab in advanced cancers. Clones were read by immunoSEQ multiplex PCR, and TCRdb kept only the in-frame ones, dropping some. Counted here are under 95,000 clones, about 89% occurring once; the ten biggest clones make up approximately 8.4%. The source material was CD4+ or CD8+ T cells sorted from blood, sampled in a trial of the OX40 agonist ivuxolimab. Every receptor here comes from an adult with an advanced solid tumor such as melanoma, head and neck, liver or kidney cancer.

The gene calls are TRBV7-6 and TRBJ1-5, with a possible D match to TRBD1 (6 bases). Germline assignment: CDR1 SGHVS and CDR2 FNYEAQ. The V end was cut by 1 base, the J end by 3 bases, with 7 bases between. The CDR3 extends over 14 amino acids. The CDR3 region is CASSLVGANQPQHF. In DNA, the CDR3 is TGTGCCAGCAGCTTAGTGGGGGCCAATCAGCCCCAGCATTTT.

The chain employs TRBV7-3 and TRBJ2-7; weak D call: TRBD1 (5 bases). CDR3 length equals 15 residues. The V and J ends lost 5 bases and 3 bases respectively, with 17 bases between them. Germline CDR1 reads SGHTA; CDR2 reads FQGTGA. The CDR3, as DNA: TGTGCCAGCAGCCTCGCCCCGGGCAGGGACTACGAGCAGTACTTC. It encodes CASSLAPGRDYEQYF.

The chain is built from TRBV28 and TRBJ2-3, with 10 positions matching TRBD2. This CDR3 region has 20 residues. CDR1 is MDHEN and CDR2 is SYDVKM in the germline V gene. Trimming at V came to 2 bases and at J to 4 bases, leaving 18 bases not matched to a gene. CDR3 sequence (DNA): TGTGCCAGCAGTTTACCAATCCTTTCCCGAGCGGGAGGGGACCCAGATACGCAGTATTTT. It yields the protein CASSLPILSRAGGDPDTQYF.

This clone showed up just once. The chain employs TRBV27 and TRBJ2-7; 10 positions match TRBD2. The germline V gene encodes CDR1 MNHEY and CDR2 SMNVEV (reference sequence). J was trimmed by 2 bases and V by 6 bases; bases with no gene match: 4. The CDR3 covers 14 residues. As DNA, the CDR3 is TGTGCCAGCAGCCTTAGCGGGGGGACCTACGAGCAGTACTTC. It encodes CASSLSGGTYEQYF.

The chain has TRBV6-4 and TRBJ1-1; weak D call: TRBD1 (6 bases). The CDR3 extends over 15 amino acids. V lost 6 bases, J lost 5 bases, and 19 bases lay in between. Germline V gives CDR1 MRHNA, CDR2 SNTAGT. CDR3: CASSEEGGRVTEAFF. CDR3 DNA: TGTGCCAGCAGCGAAGAAGGGGGGCGGGTGACTGAAGCTTTCTTT.

The chain uses TRBV6-5 and TRBJ2-7; 9 bases align to TRBD1. The CDR3 runs 14 residues. In germline, CDR1 is MNHEY, CDR2 SVGAGI. V shed 4 bases, J shed 3 bases, and the junction held 4 bases outside the gene matches. This CDR3 reads CASSSGQGHYEQYF. CDR3 DNA sequence: TGTGCCAGCAGTTCGGGACAGGGCCACTACGAGCAGTACTTC.

The V call is TRBV2, the J call TRBJ1-1, with D maybe TRBD1 (6 bases). Trimming pared 8 bases from V and 1 base from J, leaving 14 bases between. The CDR3 runs to 14 residues. The V gene's germline CDR1 is SNHLY and CDR2 FYNNEI. CDR3 residues: CASGGGHGNTEAFF. The CDR3 nucleotides are TGTGCCAGCGGGGGGGGACATGGGAACACTGAAGCTTTCTTT.

The V gene is TRBV19, the J gene TRBJ1-5, with TRBD1 matching 9 bases. The germline V gene encodes CDR1 LNHDA and CDR2 SQIVND (reference sequence). The CDR3 spans 22 residues. V lost 2 bases and J lost 2; bases outside the gene matches: 22. The CDR3 sequence is CASSINWGTGTGRQYGNQPQHF. The CDR3 DNA follows: TGTGCCAGTAGTATAAATTGGGGGACCGGGACAGGGCGGCAATATGGCAATCAGCCCCAGCATTTT.

This chain uses TRBV27 with TRBJ2-2; D remains ambiguous. CDR1 is MNHEY and CDR2 is SMNVEV in the germline V gene (reference sequence). V was clipped by 7 bases and J by 1 base, with 19 bases between them. CDR3 length: 17 residues. CDR3 amino acids: CASTPPRDHRNTGELFF. In DNA, the CDR3 is TGTGCCAGCACCCCCCCCCGCGACCATCGGAACACCGGGGAGCTGTTTTTT.

This sequence joins TRBV10-3 and TRBJ1-2; TRBD1 is a possible D gene (5 bases). Between the trimmed V and J ends, which lost 6 bases and 3 bases, there was a span of 23 bases. Germline V gene sequence: CDR1 ENHRY, CDR2 SYGVKD. The CDR3 is made up of 17 amino acids. The CDR3 DNA is TGTGCCATCAGCGGAATGGGACCTTACACCCCCTACTATGGCTACACCTTC. It is translated as CAISGMGPYTPYYGYTF.

J is TRBJ1-2 and V is TRBV10-2, with a possible D match to TRBD1 (5 bases). V was shortened by 4 bases and J by 4 bases, with 13 bases between the two germline ends. The CDR3 sequence is 14 residues long. The germline gives CDR1 WSHSY, CDR2 SAAADI. The CDR3 coding sequence is TGCGCCAGCAGTGTTGGGACGGACATCTATGGCTACACCTTC. It is translated as CASSVGTDIYGYTF.

The chain combines TRBV11-1 with TRBJ2-4; TRBD1 might be the D (6 bases). CDR3 size: 17 residues. Trimming removed 5 bases at V and 0 bases at J, with 17 bases between. Looked up from germline, CDR1 is SGHAT and CDR2 is FQDESV (reference sequence). The CDR3 protein is CASSPAPDSVAKNIQYF. In DNA form, the CDR3 reads TGTGCCAGCAGCCCCGCACCGGACAGTGTAGCCAAAAACATTCAGTACTTC.

The rearrangement joins TRBV10-2 to TRBJ2-3; 10 bases agree with TRBD2. There are 17 residues in the CDR3. Germline V gene data show CDR1 as WSHSY and CDR2 as SAAADI. Trimming took 0 bases from V and 1 from J; bases not matched to a gene: 4. The CDR3: CASSESLAGAGTDTQYF. CDR3 bases: TGCGCCAGCAGTGAGTCTCTAGCGGGAGCGGGCACAGATACGCAGTATTTT.

The chain has TRBV21-1 and TRBJ2-5; the table's D call of TRBD2 was not tested on the DNA. TRBV21-1 has pseudogene status. This CDR3 has 14 residues. The CDR3: CASSNMEGPETQYF. As DNA, the CDR3 is TGTGCCAGCAGCAACATGGAGGGACCGGAGACCCAGTACTTC.

The chain recombines TRBV10-2 with TRBJ1-1; D gene unclear. The germline gives CDR1 WSHSY, CDR2 SAAADI. The germline V and J ends were trimmed by 0 bases and 3 bases, with 8 bases remaining between them. The CDR3 has 14 amino acids. Here the CDR3 reads CASSESQVDTEAFF. CDR3 nucleotide sequence: TGCGCCAGCAGTGAGTCTCAGGTAGACACTGAAGCTTTCTTT.

This chain joins TRBV25-1 and TRBJ2-2; no firm D call. The length of the CDR3 is 12 residues. Trimming stripped 4 bases from V and 4 bases from J, with 4 bases between. Germline V gives CDR1 MGHDK, CDR2 SYGVNS. CDR3 DNA: TGTGCCAGCAGTGCCCTCACCGGGGAGCTGTTTTTT. Residues: CASSALTGELFF. Supplemented by reference TRBV25-1 and TRBJ2-2, the full variable domain reads EADIYQTPRYLVIGTGKKITLECSQTMGHDKMYWYQQDPGMELHLIHYSYGVNSTEKGDLSSESTVSRIRTEHFPLTLESARPSHTSQYLCASSALTGELFFGEGSRLTVL.

The chain couples TRBV7-9 to TRBJ2-4; 11 bases match TRBD1. The CDR3 is made up of 14 amino acids. Trimming cost V 4 bases and J 12 bases; bases outside gene matches: 8. Germline CDR1 and CDR2: SEHNR and FQNEAQ (reference sequence). The DNA for the CDR3 is TGTGCCAGCAGCTCCGGGAGGACAGGGGGCACTCAGTACTTC. Translating it yields CASSSGRTGGTQYF.

The gene calls are TRBV7-3 and TRBJ2-1, with 10 bases lining up with TRBD2. From germline, CDR1 is SGHTA and CDR2 FQGTGA. With V trimmed by 5 bases and J by 9 bases, 10 bases remained unmatched. This CDR3 contains 15 residues. This CDR3 reads CASSRLAGVGVEQFF. CDR3 sequence (DNA): TGTGCCAGCAGCCGTCTAGCGGGAGTGGGGGTTGAGCAGTTCTTC.

The J gene is TRBJ2-7, the V gene TRBV19; 10 nucleotides agree with TRBD2. With 4 bases clipped from V and 5 bases from J, the junction kept 14 bases outside the gene matches. CDR1 and CDR2 (germline): LNHDA, SQIVND (reference sequence). This CDR3 spans 17 amino acids. CDR3 amino acids: CASSNPLLAGERDEQYF. For the CDR3, the DNA is TGTGCCAGTAGTAATCCCCTCCTAGCGGGAGAGAGGGACGAGCAGTACTTC.

The chain joins TRBV5-1 to TRBJ2-7, with 11 bases aligning to TRBD1. The V segment lost 3 bases and the J segment 2 bases; nucleotides outside the gene matches: 4. Per germline, CDR1 SGHRS and CDR2 YFSETQ. The CDR3 length is 15 residues. CDR3 coding DNA: TGCGCCAGCAGCTCAATGGGACAGGGGGCCTACGAGCAGTACTTC. Protein: CASSSMGQGAYEQYF.

V and J are TRBV4-1 and TRBJ2-7, with 9 nucleotides matching TRBD2. CDR1 is MGHRA, CDR2 YSYEKL, per germline. This CDR3 region has 16 residues. The trim removed 0 bases at V and 2 bases at J, leaving 5 bases unmatched. As DNA, the CDR3 is TGCGCCAGCAGCCAAGACCGACTAGCGGAGCCCTACGAGCAGTACTTC. Residues: CASSQDRLAEPYEQYF.

The chain is built from TRBV21-1 and TRBJ1-4; the DNA was not compared with TRBD1, the D call given in the table. TRBV21-1 is noted as a pseudogene. The CDR3 runs to 16 residues. The CDR3 region is CASSKVGQTRNEKLFF. As DNA, the CDR3 is TGTGCCAGCAGCAAAGTGGGACAAACGAGGAATGAAAAACTGTTTTTT.

This chain joins TRBV9 and TRBJ2-7; TRBD2 matches 11 bases. The CDR3 has 16 amino acids. V shed 3 bases and J 7 bases; nucleotides not matched to a gene: 12. Germline CDR1 and CDR2: SGDLS and YYNGEE. Here the CDR3 DNA reads TGTGCCAGCAGCGGGATGGGACTAGCGGTCGACGGGGAGCAGTACTTC. This sequence encodes CASSGMGLAVDGEQYF. The full variable domain, its missing parts supplied by reference TRBV9 and TRBJ2-7, is DSGVTQTPKHLITATGQRVTLRCSPRSGDLSVYWYQQSLDQGLQFLIQYYNGEERAKGNILERFSAQQFPDLHSELNLSSLELGDSALYFCASSGMGLAVDGEQYFGPGTRLTVT.

The V and J genes are TRBV11-3 and TRBJ2-7; maybe TRBD1 (6 bases). This CDR3 region has 14 residues. Germline CDR1 reads SGHNT; CDR2 reads YENEEA. V lost 2 bases, J lost 3 bases, and 11 bases lay in between. The CDR3 loop is CASSLSPDSYEQYF. The CDR3 DNA reads as TGTGCCAGCAGCTTAAGTCCGGACAGCTACGAGCAGTACTTC.

This clone was detected once. The genes are TRBV7-2 and TRBJ2-3; D is unclear. The germline V gene has CDR1 SGHTA and CDR2 FQGNSA. The V end lost 4 bases, the J end lost 3 bases, and 11 bases lay between the germline ends. CDR3 length: 14 residues. The CDR3 here is CASSSHPVTDTQYF. The DNA for the CDR3 is TGTGCCAGCAGCTCCCACCCGGTTACAGATACGCAGTATTTT.